This T cell receptor (beta chain) was obtained from a study of blood T cell repertoires in COVID-19. Study information: COVID-19 samples, acute and convalescent, were from the United States, Italy and Spain. PBMCs, B-cell-depleted T cells, or T cells provided the cDNA or gDNA that made up the material.

In the source study's methods: Researchers report that nucleated cell counts were estimated from reference gene primer amplification. Produced via immunoSEQ multiplex PCR; TCRdb's table is partial and in-frame only. Clone size and the V and J calls come from that table; the DNA yielded D and trimming. The sample has just over 95,000 clones, around 81% seen once. Details on this clone: Other DNA sequences in the sample encode the same CDR3.

The CDR3 covers 12 residues. V shed 0 bases and J shed 5 bases, with 4 bases lying between them. From germline, CDR1 is LNHNV and CDR2 YYDKDF (reference sequence). The receptor's source is a man aged 55 to 70 with acute or convalescent COVID-19. This sequence joins TRBV15 and TRBJ1-1; D is uncertain. Sequences were obtained from peripheral blood. CDR3 loop: CATSRDQTEAFF. The CDR3 DNA is TGTGCCACCAGCAGAGATCAGACTGAAGCTTTCTTT.